The rows below give T cell receptor beta chains drawn from one sample of a study of blood T cell repertoires in COVID-19. The method was immunoSEQ multiplex PCR; TCRdb's version includes in-frame clones alone and lacks a portion of them. The table has about 160,000 clones, 65% to 90% seen once; the top ten hold 6.5% to 8.5%. The sequenced sample consisted of peripheral blood. The receptors stem from a woman in her thirties or forties with COVID-19, enrolled during active disease. Both conserved end residues are part of each CDR3. The order of the fields is clone size, V gene, J gene, D gene, CDR3 DNA, CDR3 protein. The D gene is left open where the match is weak. Not all rows give a size; the values are once, few, many and, for expanded clones, a class.

.	TRBV3-1/TRBV3-2	TRBJ1-6	TRBD1	TGTGCCAGCAGCCACGGGACAGAGAGTTCACCCCTCCACTTT	CASSHGTESSPLHF
few	TRBV6-5	TRBJ2-5	TRBD2	TGTGCCAGCAGTTACACCGGCGGGGGGGAGACCCAGTACTTC	CASSYTGGGETQYF
.	TRBV18	TRBJ2-3	TRBD2	TGTGCCAGCTCACCACTTTCACGGGCGGGAGCCACAGATACGCAGTATTTT	CASSPLSRAGATDTQYF
.	TRBV27	TRBJ2-1	TRBD2	TGTGCCAGCAGTCCAAGACTAGCGGGAACCGATGAGCAGTTCTTC	CASSPRLAGTDEQFF
.	TRBV6-5	TRBJ2-7	TRBD1	TGTGCCAGCAGACTAAGGGACAGTTCCTACGAGCAGTACTTC	CASRLRDSSYEQYF
.	TRBV10-1	TRBJ2-5	.	TGCGCCAGCAGTGAGTCGCTCCGATCCGCGGAGACCCAGTACTTC	CASSESLRSAETQYF
.	TRBV7-7	TRBJ2-5	TRBD2	TGTGCTAGCAGCTTACCTAGCGGGGGTCATAGAGAGACCCAGTACTTC	CASSLPSGGHRETQYF
few	TRBV19	TRBJ1-5	.	TGTGCCAGTAGTATATACTCCGGCAGGGGTCAGCCCCAGCATTTT	CASSIYSGRGQPQHF
once	TRBV9	TRBJ2-1	TRBD2	TGTGCCAGCAGCGTAGTAGCGGGAGCAGGGGGTGAGCAGTTCTTC	CASSVVAGAGGEQFF
.	TRBV2	TRBJ1-2	.	TGTGCCAGGGGGGCAGTCTATGGCTACACCTTC	CARGAVYGYTF
.	TRBV3-1/TRBV3-2	TRBJ2-3	.	TGTGCCAGCAGCCCAACAGTCACTAGCACAGATACGCAGTATTTT	CASSPTVTSTDTQYF
.	TRBV19	TRBJ2-3	TRBD2	TGTGCCAGCCGATCCTTAGCGGGGACAACAGATACGCAGTATTTT	CASRSLAGTTDTQYF
.	TRBV19	TRBJ1-5	TRBD1	TGTGCCAGTAGTAGGGATGCGGGACAGGGTCGACAGCCCCAGCATTTT	CASSRDAGQGRQPQHF
.	TRBV6-5	TRBJ2-1	TRBD2	TGTGCCAGCAGTTACGGGCTAGCGGGGGGATATGAGCAGTTCTTC	CASSYGLAGGYEQFF
.	TRBV2	TRBJ2-1	TRBD1	TGTGCCAGCAATGGACTCAGGGGGCTAAATGAGCAGTTCTTC	CASNGLRGLNEQFF